The T cell receptor (beta chain) described here comes from a study of cytomegalovirus exposure and HLA in healthy donors. General study points: There were reportedly fewer N-insertions in an Asian-associated ancestry cluster than the approximately 640-donor mean, in a later analysis. More clonal expansion characterized HLA-associated TCR beta chains than equally common others in a later analysis. Presence/absence analyses treated sequencing depth as roughly uniform across donors.

PCR employed 60 Vbeta and 13 Jbeta primers. TCRdb keeps only in-frame clones here, not all; method: immunoSEQ multiplex PCR. The sample has fewer than 110,000 clones, 65% to 80% seen once. Notes on this clone: Its matching antigen is unknown.

Germline lookup yields CDR1 SGHAT and CDR2 FQNNGV. With 1 base clipped from V and 2 bases from J, the junction kept 5 bases outside the gene matches. This CDR3 contains 16 residues. Sequencing input: PBMCs. The rearrangement uses TRBV11-2 and TRBJ2-5, with 9 bases lining up with TRBD2. The TCR was taken from a male donor in good health and CMV-seronegative. The CDR3 reads CASSLGSLAGQETQYF. For the CDR3, the DNA is TGTGCCAGCAGCTTAGGTAGCCTAGCGGGGCAAGAGACCCAGTACTTC.